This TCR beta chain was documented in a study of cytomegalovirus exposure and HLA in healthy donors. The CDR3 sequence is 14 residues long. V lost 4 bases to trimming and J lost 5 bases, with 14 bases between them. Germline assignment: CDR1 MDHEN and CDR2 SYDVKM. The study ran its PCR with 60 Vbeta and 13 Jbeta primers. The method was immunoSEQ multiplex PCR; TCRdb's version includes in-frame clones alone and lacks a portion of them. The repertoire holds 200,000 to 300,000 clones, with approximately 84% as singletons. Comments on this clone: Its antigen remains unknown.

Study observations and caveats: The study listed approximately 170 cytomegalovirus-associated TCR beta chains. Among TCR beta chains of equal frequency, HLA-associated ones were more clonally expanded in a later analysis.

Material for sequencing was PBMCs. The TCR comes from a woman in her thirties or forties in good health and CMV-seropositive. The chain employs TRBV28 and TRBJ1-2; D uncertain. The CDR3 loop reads CASSYPLGEYGYTF. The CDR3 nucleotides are TGTGCCAGCAGTTATCCCCTCGGGGAATATGGCTACACCTTC.